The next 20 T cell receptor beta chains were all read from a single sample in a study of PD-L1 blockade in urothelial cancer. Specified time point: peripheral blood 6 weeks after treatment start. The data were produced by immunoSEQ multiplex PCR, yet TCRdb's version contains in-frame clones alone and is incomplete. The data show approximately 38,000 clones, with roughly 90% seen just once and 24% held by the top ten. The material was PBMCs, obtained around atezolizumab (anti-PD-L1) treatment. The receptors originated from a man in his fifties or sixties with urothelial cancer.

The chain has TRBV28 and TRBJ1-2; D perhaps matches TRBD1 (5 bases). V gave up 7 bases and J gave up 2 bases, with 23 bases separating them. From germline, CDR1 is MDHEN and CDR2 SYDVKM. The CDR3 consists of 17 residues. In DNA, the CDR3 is TGTGCCAGCAACTGGGGGGGGATAGGTATCTTAAACTATGGCTACACCTTC. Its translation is CASNWGGIGILNYGYTF.

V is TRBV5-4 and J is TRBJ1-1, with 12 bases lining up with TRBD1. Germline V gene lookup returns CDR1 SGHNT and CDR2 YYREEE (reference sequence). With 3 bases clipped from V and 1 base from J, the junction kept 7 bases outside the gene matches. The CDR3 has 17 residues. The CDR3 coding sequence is TGTGCCAGCAGCTCCGGGGGACAGGGGGCCTGGAACACTGAAGCTTTCTTT. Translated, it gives CASSSGGQGAWNTEAFF.

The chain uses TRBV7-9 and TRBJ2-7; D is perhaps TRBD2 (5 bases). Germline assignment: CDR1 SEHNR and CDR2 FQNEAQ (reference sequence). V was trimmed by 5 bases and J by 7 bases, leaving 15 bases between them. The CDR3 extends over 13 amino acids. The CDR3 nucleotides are TGTGCCAGCAGCCCTTCCTATGGAGGTGAGCAGTACTTC. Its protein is CASSPSYGGEQYF. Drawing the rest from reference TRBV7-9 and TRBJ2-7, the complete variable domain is DTGVSQNPRHKITKRGQNVTFRCDPISEHNRLYWYRQTLGQGPEFLTYFQNEAQLEKSRLLSDRFSAERPKGSFSTLEIQRTEQGDSAMYLCASSPSYGGEQYFGPGTRLTVT.

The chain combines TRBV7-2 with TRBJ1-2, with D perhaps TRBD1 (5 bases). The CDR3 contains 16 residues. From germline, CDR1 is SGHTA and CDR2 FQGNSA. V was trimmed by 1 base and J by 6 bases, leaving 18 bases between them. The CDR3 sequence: CASSLDRQGLLHGYTF. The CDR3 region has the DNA TGTGCCAGCAGCTTAGACCGGCAGGGCTTATTACATGGCTACACCTTC.

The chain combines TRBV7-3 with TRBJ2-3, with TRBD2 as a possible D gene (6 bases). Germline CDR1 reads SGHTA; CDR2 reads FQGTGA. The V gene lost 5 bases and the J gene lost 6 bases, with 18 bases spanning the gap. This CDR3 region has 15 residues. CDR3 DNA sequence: TGTGCCAGCAGCGTATTCCGGGACTCATACGATACGCAGTATTTT. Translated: CASSVFRDSYDTQYF.

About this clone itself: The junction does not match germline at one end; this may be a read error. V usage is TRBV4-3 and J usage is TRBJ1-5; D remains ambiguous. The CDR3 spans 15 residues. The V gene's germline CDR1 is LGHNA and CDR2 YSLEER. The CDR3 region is CTSSQQHASNQPQHF. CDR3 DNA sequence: TGCACCAGCAGCCAACAACACGCTAGCAATCAGCCCCAGCATTTT.

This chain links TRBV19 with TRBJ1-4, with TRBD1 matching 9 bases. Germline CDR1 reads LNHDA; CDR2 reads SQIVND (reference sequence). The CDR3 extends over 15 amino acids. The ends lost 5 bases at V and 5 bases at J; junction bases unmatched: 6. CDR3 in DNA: TGTGCCAGTAGTGGGGACAGGGTTGGGAATGAAAAACTGTTTTTT. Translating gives CASSGDRVGNEKLFF.

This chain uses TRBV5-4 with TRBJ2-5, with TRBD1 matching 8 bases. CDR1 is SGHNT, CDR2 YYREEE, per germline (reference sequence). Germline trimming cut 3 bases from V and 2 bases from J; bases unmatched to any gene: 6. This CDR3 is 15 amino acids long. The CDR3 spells CASSSYGQGQETQYF. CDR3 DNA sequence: TGTGCCAGCAGCTCATATGGACAGGGTCAAGAGACCCAGTACTTC.

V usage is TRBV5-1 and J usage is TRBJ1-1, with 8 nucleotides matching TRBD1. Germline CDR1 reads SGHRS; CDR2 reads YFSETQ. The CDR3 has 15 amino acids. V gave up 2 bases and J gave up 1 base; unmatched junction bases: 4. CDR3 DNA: TGCGCCAGCAGCTTTTTGGGGACAGGGAACACTGAAGCTTTCTTT. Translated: CASSFLGTGNTEAFF.

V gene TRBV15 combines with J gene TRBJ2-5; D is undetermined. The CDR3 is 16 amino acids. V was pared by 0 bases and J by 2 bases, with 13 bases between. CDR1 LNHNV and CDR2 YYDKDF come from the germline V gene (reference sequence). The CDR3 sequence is CATSRDPQSPQETQYF. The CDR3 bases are TGTGCCACCAGCAGAGATCCGCAAAGCCCACAAGAGACCCAGTACTTC.

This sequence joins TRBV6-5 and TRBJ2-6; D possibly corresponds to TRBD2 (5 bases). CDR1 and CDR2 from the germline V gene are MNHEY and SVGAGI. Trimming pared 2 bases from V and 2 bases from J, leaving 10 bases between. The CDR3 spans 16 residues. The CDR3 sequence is CASSYRRFPGANVLTF. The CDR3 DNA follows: TGTGCCAGCAGTTACCGGAGGTTTCCTGGGGCCAACGTCCTGACTTTC.

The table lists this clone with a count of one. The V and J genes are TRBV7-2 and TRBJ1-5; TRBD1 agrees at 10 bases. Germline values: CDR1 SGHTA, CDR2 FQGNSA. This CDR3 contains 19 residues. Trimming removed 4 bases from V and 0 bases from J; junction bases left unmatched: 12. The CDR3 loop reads CASSSRDRGGSNSNQPQHF. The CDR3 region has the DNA TGTGCCAGCAGCTCCCGGGACAGGGGTGGTAGTAATAGCAATCAGCCCCAGCATTTT.

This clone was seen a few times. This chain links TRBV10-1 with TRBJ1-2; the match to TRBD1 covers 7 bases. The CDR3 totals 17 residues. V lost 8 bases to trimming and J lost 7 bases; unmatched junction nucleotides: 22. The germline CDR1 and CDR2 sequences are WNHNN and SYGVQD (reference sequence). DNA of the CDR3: TGCGCCAGCCGTCGACAGGGTAAGCGCGGCCGTAGCGGTGGCTACACCTTC. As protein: CASRRQGKRGRSGGYTF.

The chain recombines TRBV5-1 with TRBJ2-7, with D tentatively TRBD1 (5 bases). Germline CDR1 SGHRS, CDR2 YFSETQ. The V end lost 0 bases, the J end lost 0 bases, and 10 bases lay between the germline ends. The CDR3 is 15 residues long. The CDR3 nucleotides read TGCGCCAGCAGCTTGGCCGGACATAGCTCCTACGAGCAGTACTTC. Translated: CASSLAGHSSYEQYF.

The chain's CDR3 is CASSLAPGKNTEAFF. The CDR3 region has the DNA TGTGCCAGCAGTCTAGCCCCCGGTAAGAACACTGAAGCTTTCTTT. The rearrangement uses TRBV27 and TRBJ1-1; D is uncertain. V lost 5 bases, J lost 1 base, and 14 bases lay in between. This CDR3 has 15 residues. CDR1 is MNHEY, CDR2 SMNVEV, per germline (reference sequence).

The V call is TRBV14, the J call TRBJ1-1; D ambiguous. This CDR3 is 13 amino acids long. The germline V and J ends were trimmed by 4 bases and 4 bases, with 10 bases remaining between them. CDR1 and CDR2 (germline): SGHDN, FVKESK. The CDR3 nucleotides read TGTGCCAGCAGCCTTTTCCGGGGCACTGAAGCTTTCTTT. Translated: CASSLFRGTEAFF.

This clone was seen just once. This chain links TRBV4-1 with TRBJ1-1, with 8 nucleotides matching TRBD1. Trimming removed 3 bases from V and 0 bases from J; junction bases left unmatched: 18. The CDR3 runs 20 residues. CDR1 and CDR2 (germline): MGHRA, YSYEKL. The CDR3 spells CASSQDPPQGAGNMNTEAFF. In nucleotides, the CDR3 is TGCGCCAGCAGCCAGGACCCACCGCAGGGGGCTGGAAACATGAACACTGAAGCTTTCTTT.

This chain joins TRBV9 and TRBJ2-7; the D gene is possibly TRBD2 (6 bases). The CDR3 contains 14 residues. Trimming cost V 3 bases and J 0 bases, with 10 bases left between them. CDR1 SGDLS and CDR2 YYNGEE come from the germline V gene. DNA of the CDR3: TGTGCCAGCAGCGATGGGACTTACTCCTACGAGCAGTACTTC. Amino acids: CASSDGTYSYEQYF.

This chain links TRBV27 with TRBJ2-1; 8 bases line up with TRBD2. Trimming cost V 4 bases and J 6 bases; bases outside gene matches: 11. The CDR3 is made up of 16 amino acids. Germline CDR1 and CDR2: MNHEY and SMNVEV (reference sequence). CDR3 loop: CASSSPRTSRGNEQFF. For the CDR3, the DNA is TGTGCCAGCAGTTCACCGAGGACTAGCCGGGGCAATGAGCAGTTCTTC.

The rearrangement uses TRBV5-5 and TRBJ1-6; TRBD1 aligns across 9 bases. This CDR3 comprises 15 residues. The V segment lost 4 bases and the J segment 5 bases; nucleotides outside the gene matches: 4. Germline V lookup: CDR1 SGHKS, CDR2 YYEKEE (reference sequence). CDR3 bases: TGTGCCAGCAGCCAGGGGACAGGGCATAATTCACCCCTCCACTTT. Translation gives CASSQGTGHNSPLHF.